The rows below give T cell receptor beta chains drawn from one sample of a study of blood T cells in healthy people across ages. Each CDR3 protein is one row after TCRdb ran MiXCR on the 5' RACE reads. The data hold fewer than 950,000 distinct CDR3 sequences, with around 36% observed a single time. Specimen: blood. These receptors all stem from a man aged 18 to 29 in good health. Each CDR3 is given with its conserved first and last residue. A D gene is named only where the DNA matches it firmly. Some rows have no size entry. The others give once, few or many, or a class for an expanded clone.

>19|TRBJ2-5|TRBV7-6|TRBD2|-
CASSSGPGTSRLYQETQYF
TGTGCCAGCAGCTCCGGGCCCGGGACTAGCAGATTGTACCAAGAGACCCAGTACTTC
>14|TRBJ1-2|TRBV6-2/TRBV6-3|TRBD1|few
CASSNGQDESAYTF
TGTGCCAGCAGTAACGGACAGGACGAGTCCGCCTACACCTTC
>16|TRBJ2-1|TRBV6-6|TRBD1|-
CASSLTGTGVYNEQFF
TGTGCCAGCAGTTTAACCGGGACAGGGGTCTACAATGAGCAGTTCTTC
>15|TRBJ2-3|TRBV28|TRBD1|once
CASTTTGVGTGTQYF
TGTGCCAGCACCACTACGGGGGTAGGGACAGGTACGCAGTATTTT
>15|TRBJ2-3|TRBV7-9|-|-
CASSRTGLNTDTQYF
TGTGCCAGCAGCAGGACGGGTCTTAACACAGATACGCAGTATTTT
>15|TRBJ1-2|TRBV4-2|-|-
CASSQRPGSDYGYTF
TGTGCCAGCAGCCAACGTCCAGGGAGCGACTATGGCTACACCTTC
>14|TRBJ1-5|TRBV12-3/TRBV12-4|-|-
CASSGIEGRQPQHF
TGTGCCAGCAGTGGGATAGAGGGGCGGCAGCCCCAGCATTTT
>18|TRBJ2-3|TRBV12-3/TRBV12-4|-|few
CASSLSRATLTSTDTQYF
TGTGCCAGCAGTTTAAGCAGGGCGACCTTAACTAGCACAGATACGCAGTATTTT
>14|TRBJ2-3|TRBV12-3/TRBV12-4|-|many
CASSLGRGTDTQYF
TGTGCCAGCAGTTTAGGACGGGGGACAGATACGCAGTATTTT
>15|TRBJ2-5|TRBV9|-|-
CASSTRDGPYNEQYF
TGTGCCAGCAGCACTCGGGACGGCCCCTACAATGAGCAGTACTTC
>14|TRBJ2-5|TRBV20-1|TRBD1|-
CSARGTGAPETQYF
TGCAGTGCTAGAGGGACAGGGGCGCCGGAGACCCAGTACTTC
>16|TRBJ1-5|TRBV7-2|TRBD1|-
CASSHGTASVNQPQHF
TGTGCCAGCAGCCACGGGACAGCTAGTGTCAATCAGCCCCAGCATTTT
>16|TRBJ2-5|TRBV10-3|TRBD2|few
CAISVISSGDRETQYF
TGTGCCATCAGTGTAATTAGTAGCGGGGACCGAGAGACCCAGTACTTC
>15|TRBJ2-1|TRBV5-1|-|many
CASSYSGPPYNEQFF
TGCGCCAGCAGCTACTCCGGGCCTCCCTACAATGAGCAGTTCTTC
>15|TRBJ2-7|TRBV20-1|-|-
CGARDLGVAFRAQYF
TGCGGTGCTAGAGATCTCGGAGTAGCTTTTAGGGCCCAGTACTTC
>15|TRBJ2-7|TRBV20-1|-|once
CSAREACARMAEQYF
TGCAGTGCTAGAGAAGCTTGTGCCAGGATGGCCGAGCAGTACTTC
>16|TRBJ2-7|TRBV27|-|few
CASSLRPGTVPYEQYF
TGTGCCAGCAGTTTACGTCCCGGGACTGTACCCTACGAGCAGTACTTC
>13|TRBJ2-7|TRBV7-9|-|few
CASSQYASYEQYF
TGTGCCAGCAGTCAGTATGCGTCCTACGAGCAGTACTTC
>13|TRBJ1-2|TRBV20-1|-|once
CSASGAAGYGYTF
TGCAGTGCTAGTGGTGCCGCTGGCTATGGCTACACCTTC
>11|TRBJ2-1|TRBV12-3/TRBV12-4|-|many
CASKFYNEQFF
TGTGCCAGCAAATTCTACAATGAGCAGTTCTTC
>13|TRBJ2-3|TRBV7-2|TRBD1|-
CASSFDREGTQYF
TGTGCCAGCAGCTTTGACAGGGAAGGTACGCAGTATTTT
>14|TRBJ2-7|TRBV2|TRBD2|-
CASSERGVTYEQYF
TGTGCCAGCAGTGAACGGGGGGTGACCTACGAGCAGTACTTC
>13|TRBJ1-2|TRBV7-9|-|many
CASSLAAGNGYTF
TGTGCCAGCAGCCTCGCCGCCGGGAATGGCTACACCTTC
>14|TRBJ1-6|TRBV7-9|TRBD1|few
CASSGGQLNSPLHF
TGTGCCAGCAGCGGGGGACAGCTTAATTCACCCCTCCACTTT
>14|TRBJ1-5|TRBV20-1|-|-
CSAIKGESNQPQHF
TGCAGTGCCATAAAAGGGGAGAGCAATCAGCCCCAGCATTTT
>17|TRBJ2-3|TRBV12-3/TRBV12-4|TRBD2|-
CASRGPGGLAGTHTQYF
TGTGCCAGCCGGGGCCCGGGGGGACTAGCGGGTACTCATACGCAGTATTTT
>15|TRBJ2-3|TRBV28|-|-
CANSLTRGGTDTQYF
TGTGCCAACAGTCTAACTAGGGGGGGCACAGATACGCAGTATTTT